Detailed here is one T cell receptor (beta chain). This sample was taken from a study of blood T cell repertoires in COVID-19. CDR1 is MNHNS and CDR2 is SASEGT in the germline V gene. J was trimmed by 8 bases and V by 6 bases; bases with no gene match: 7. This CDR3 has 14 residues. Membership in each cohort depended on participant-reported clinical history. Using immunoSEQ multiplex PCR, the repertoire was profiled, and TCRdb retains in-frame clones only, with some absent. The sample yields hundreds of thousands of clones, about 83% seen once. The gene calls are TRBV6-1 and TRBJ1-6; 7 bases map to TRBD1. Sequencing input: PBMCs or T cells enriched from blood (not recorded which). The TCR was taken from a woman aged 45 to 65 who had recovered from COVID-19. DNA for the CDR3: TGTGCCAGCAGGCTGACAGGGTTTGATTCACCCCTCCACTTT. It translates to CASRLTGFDSPLHF.